The 28 T cell receptor beta chains presented below share a single source sample, sequenced in a study of shared clonotypes between healthy human individuals. The data were produced by immunoSEQ multiplex PCR, yet TCRdb's version contains in-frame clones alone and is incomplete. The profile covers approximately 2.1 million clones, with over 85% appearing a single time and 0.39% taken by the ten largest. The source material was naive CD4+ T cells from PBMCs. The subset: CD45RA+ positively selected. Receptors originate from a man between 18 and 29 years old in good health. Some clones in this sample may be carry-over from other donors' samples.

This clone has only one observation. The chain employs TRBV7-9 and TRBJ2-1, with D maybe TRBD1 (5 bases). Deletions cut 4 bases from V and 3 bases from J, with 13 bases between. Germline CDR1 and CDR2: SEHNR and FQNEAQ (reference sequence). The CDR3 is made up of 15 amino acids. The CDR3 coding sequence is TGTGCCAGCAGCTCCCAGGGTCGGAGCTACAATGAGCAGTTCTTC. Its translation is CASSSQGRSYNEQFF.

CDR3 amino acids: CASSEDSFEQYF. The CDR3 DNA sequence: TGTGCCAGCAGCGAGGACAGCTTCGAGCAGTACTTC. V and J are TRBV2 and TRBJ2-7; D might be TRBD1 (6 bases). This CDR3 spans 12 amino acids. CDR1 SNHLY and CDR2 FYNNEI come from the germline V gene. V lost 6 bases to trimming and J lost 6 bases, with 12 bases between them.

This chain joins TRBV6-6 and TRBJ1-1; D remains ambiguous. Germline V gene sequence: CDR1 MNHNY, CDR2 SVGAGI (reference sequence). Trimming pared 2 bases from V and 3 bases from J, leaving 16 bases between. This CDR3 comprises 16 residues. CDR3 sequence reads: CASSYGRKPSDTEAFF. CDR3 nucleotide sequence: TGTGCCAGCAGTTACGGCAGAAAGCCCTCGGACACTGAAGCTTTCTTT.

This rearrangement joins TRBV18 to TRBJ2-3; D remains unclear. This CDR3 has 16 residues. CDR1 is KGHSH and CDR2 is LQKENI in the germline V gene. V was trimmed by 3 bases and J by 0 bases, leaving 13 bases between them. CDR3 amino acids: CASSPEQEYSTDTQYF. CDR3 DNA: TGTGCCAGCTCACCGGAGCAGGAGTATAGCACAGATACGCAGTATTTT.

This clone turned up a few times. The rearrangement links TRBV7-9 to TRBJ2-7; D may be TRBD1 or TRBD2 (5 bases each). The germline V gene encodes CDR1 SEHNR and CDR2 FQNEAQ (reference sequence). The V and J ends lost 1 base and 2 bases respectively, with 12 bases between them. The CDR3 runs to 15 residues. CDR3 sequence (DNA): TGTGCCAGCAGCTTAGAAGAGAGGGGACCCTACGAGCAGTACTTC. Translating gives CASSLEERGPYEQYF.

On this clone itself: At the DNA level, this CDR3 is encoded by other sequences in the same sample as well. This chain joins TRBV11-2 and TRBJ2-3; TRBD2 aligns across 7 bases. The length of the CDR3 is 13 residues. J gave up 1 base and V 5 bases, and 0 bases lay outside the gene matches. Germline assignment: CDR1 SGHAT and CDR2 FQNNGV. The CDR3 protein is CASSLAGTDTQYF. As DNA, the CDR3 is TGTGCCAGCAGCCTAGCGGGCACAGATACGCAGTATTTT.

This chain links TRBV10-3 with TRBJ2-3; no reliable D call. The CDR3 spans 14 residues. Germline assignment: CDR1 ENHRY and CDR2 SYGVKD. The V end was cut by 7 bases, the J end by 0 bases, with 11 bases between. CDR3 DNA: TGTGCCATCACGGCGAGACCTAGCACAGATACGCAGTATTTT. Translated, it gives CAITARPSTDTQYF.

The chain recombines TRBV7-9 with TRBJ1-1; TRBD1 agrees at 7 bases. Germline V gene lookup returns CDR1 SEHNR and CDR2 FQNEAQ (reference sequence). The CDR3 length is 14 residues. Trimming took 7 bases from V and 5 from J; bases not matched to a gene: 10. The CDR3 DNA sequence: TGTGCCAGCACCCTGACAGGGATTGGGACTGAAGCTTTCTTT. Its translation is CASTLTGIGTEAFF.

The V and J genes are TRBV19 and TRBJ1-6, with D maybe TRBD1 (6 bases). The CDR3 covers 13 residues. V dropped 7 bases and J dropped 8 bases, with 12 bases sitting between them. The germline gives CDR1 LNHDA, CDR2 SQIVND (reference sequence). Written as DNA, the CDR3 is TGTGCCAGTAACCACAGGGTTGATTCACCCCTCCACTTT. Encoded protein: CASNHRVDSPLHF.

This clone was counted a single time. The chain links TRBV18 to TRBJ1-2; no definite D call. CDR1 is KGHSH and CDR2 is LQKENI in the germline V gene. V lost 8 bases and J 2 bases, leaving 12 bases between the germline ends. The CDR3 has 13 residues. Here the CDR3 DNA reads TGTGCCAGCACAAAATCCCCCAACTATGGCTACACCTTC. Its protein is CASTKSPNYGYTF. Combining the CDR3 with reference TRBV18 and TRBJ1-2 gives the whole variable domain NAGVMQNPRHLVRRRGQEARLRCSPMKGHSHVYWYRQLPEEGLKFMVYLQKENIIDESGMPKERFSAEFPKEGPSILRIQQVVRGDSAAYFCASTKSPNYGYTFGSGTRLTVV.

The rearrangement joins TRBV7-9 to TRBJ2-2, with 12 bases matching TRBD2. Germline trimming cut 5 bases from V and 6 bases from J; bases unmatched to any gene: 4. Per the germline V gene, CDR1 is SEHNR and CDR2 is FQNEAQ (reference sequence). The length of the CDR3 is 15 residues. Here the CDR3 DNA reads TGTGCCAGCAGCCAACTAGCGGGAGGCCCCGGGGAGCTGTTTTTT. Its translation: CASSQLAGGPGELFF.

V gene TRBV25-1 combines with J gene TRBJ2-7, with TRBD1 identical over 7 bases. This CDR3 region has 14 residues. V was pared by 3 bases and J by 4 bases, with 6 bases of the junction left unmatched. The germline CDR1 and CDR2 sequences are MGHDK and SYGVNS. CDR3 in amino acids: CASSDWDSQYEQYF. The CDR3 bases are TGTGCCAGCAGTGACTGGGACAGCCAGTACGAGCAGTACTTC.

The V and J genes are TRBV28 and TRBJ1-1; TRBD1 aligns across 8 bases. Looked up from germline, CDR1 is MDHEN and CDR2 is SYDVKM. V dropped 8 bases and J dropped 4; count of bases not matched to a gene: 9. CDR3 size: 14 residues. The CDR3 coding sequence is TGTGCCAGCCAGGGGGGACAGGTGACCACTGAAGCTTTCTTT. Translation: CASQGGQVTTEAFF.

The J gene is TRBJ2-1, the V gene TRBV9; D remains unclear. Germline V gene data show CDR1 as SGDLS and CDR2 as YYNGEE. The V and J ends lost 4 bases and 0 bases respectively, with 11 bases between them. The CDR3 has 15 amino acids. The CDR3 sequence: CASSIGRNSYNEQFF. CDR3 DNA: TGTGCCAGCAGCATCGGACGAAACTCCTACAATGAGCAGTTCTTC.

Here the CDR3 reads CSTSTNYGYTF. Written as DNA, the CDR3 is TGCAGCACCAGTACTAACTATGGCTACACCTTC. The V call is TRBV29-1, the J call TRBJ1-2; D ambiguous. CDR1 and CDR2 from the germline V gene are SQVTM and ANQGSEA. The length of the CDR3 is 11 residues. Trimming pared 8 bases from V and 0 bases from J, leaving 7 bases between.

The CDR3 here is CSVLTSGTYEQYF. For the CDR3, the DNA is TGCAGCGTCTTGACTAGCGGGACCTACGAGCAGTACTTC. V gene TRBV29-1 combines with J gene TRBJ2-7; 11 nucleotides line up with TRBD2. The CDR3 is made up of 13 amino acids. Germline CDR1 SQVTM, CDR2 ANQGSEA. V lost 6 bases and J lost 2; bases outside the gene matches: 3.

The chain uses TRBV5-1 and TRBJ1-5; no clear D. V shed 0 bases and J shed 5 bases, with 9 bases lying between them. The CDR3 loop spans 14 amino acids. The V gene's germline CDR1 is SGHRS and CDR2 YFSETQ. The CDR3 sequence: CASSLDGVYQPQHF. DNA for the CDR3: TGCGCCAGCAGCTTGGACGGGGTTTATCAGCCCCAGCATTTT.

The chain combines TRBV30 with TRBJ2-1; 8 bases are a match to TRBD2. The germline CDR1 and CDR2 sequences are GTSNPN and SVGIG (reference sequence). The CDR3 consists of 13 residues. V lost 1 base to trimming and J lost 9 bases; unmatched junction nucleotides: 5. CDR3 loop: CAWSGAGALEQFF. The CDR3 coding sequence is TGTGCCTGGAGTGGAGCGGGAGCCCTTGAGCAGTTCTTC. The full variable domain, its missing parts supplied by reference TRBV30 and TRBJ2-1, is SQTIHQWPATLVQPVGSPLSLECTVEGTSNPNLYWYRQAAGRGLQLLFYSVGIGQISSEVPQNLSASRPQDRQFILSSKKLLLSDSGFYLCAWSGAGALEQFFGPGTRLTVL.

This clone was seen a handful of times. Other DNA sequences in the same sample also yield this CDR3. V is TRBV30 and J is TRBJ1-5; weak D call: TRBD1 (5 bases). The CDR3 covers 13 residues. The V gene lost 0 bases and the J gene lost 2 bases, with 5 bases spanning the gap. The germline V gene has CDR1 GTSNPN and CDR2 SVGIG (reference sequence). The CDR3 here is CAWSVQGNQPQHF. In nucleotides, the CDR3 is TGTGCCTGGAGTGTACAGGGCAATCAGCCCCAGCATTTT.

The chain recombines TRBV5-4 with TRBJ2-2; 11 bases align to TRBD2. The CDR3 has 15 amino acids. Germline-derived CDR1 and CDR2 are SGHNT and YYREEE (reference sequence). J gave up 6 bases and V 2 bases, and 3 bases lay outside the gene matches. DNA of the CDR3: TGTGCCAGCAGCTTTAGCGGGAGGGATTCCGGGGAGCTGTTTTTT. This translates into CASSFSGRDSGELFF.

The CDR3 DNA reads as TGTGCCAGCAGCTTAGAGGGGGATTCCTACGAGCAGTACTTC. This gives the protein CASSLEGDSYEQYF. The rearrangement uses TRBV7-6 and TRBJ2-7; perhaps TRBD1 as D (6 bases). Trimming took 1 base from V and 1 from J, leaving 8 bases between them. CDR3 size: 14 residues. Per germline, CDR1 SGHVS and CDR2 FNYEAQ. The full variable domain, completed using reference TRBV7-6 and TRBJ2-7, is GAGVSQSPRYKVTKRGQDVALRCDPISGHVSLYWYRQALGQGPEFLTYFNYEAQQDKSGLPNDRFSAERPEGSISTLTIQRTEQRDSAMYRCASSLEGDSYEQYFGPGTRLTVT.

This clone is a singleton in its sample. The CDR3 DNA reads as TGTGCCAGCAGCCACGGGACTAGCGAAAAATACAATGAGCAGTTCTTC. It translates to CASSHGTSEKYNEQFF. J is TRBJ2-1 and V is TRBV5-4, with 10 nucleotides matching TRBD2. CDR3 size: 16 residues. From germline, CDR1 is SGHNT and CDR2 YYREEE (reference sequence). The trim removed 4 bases at V and 4 bases at J, leaving 8 bases unmatched. The full variable domain, in which reference TRBV5-4 and TRBJ2-1 provide the parts outside the CDR3, is ETGVTQSPTHLIKTRGQQVTLRCSSQSGHNTVSWYQQALGQGPQFIFQYYREEENGRGNFPPRFSGLQFPNYSSELNVNALELDDSALYLCASSHGTSEKYNEQFFGPGTRLTVL.

The chain recombines TRBV6-5 with TRBJ2-3; D possibly uses TRBD1 or TRBD2 (6 bases each). The CDR3 runs to 11 residues. Germline V gene sequence: CDR1 MNHEY, CDR2 SVGAGI. V shed 5 bases and J shed 10 bases, with 10 bases lying between them. CDR3 residues: CASSEEGAQYF. The CDR3 DNA sequence: TGTGCCAGCAGTGAGGAGGGGGCGCAGTATTTT.

With regard to this clone: Different DNA sequences within this sample yield the same CDR3. The V gene is TRBV2, the J gene TRBJ1-5; tentatively, D is TRBD1 (6 bases). V lost 4 bases and J lost 4, with 11 bases in between. Germline lookup yields CDR1 SNHLY and CDR2 FYNNEI. There are 14 residues in the CDR3. The CDR3 sequence is CASSAQGRNQPQHF. DNA for the CDR3: TGTGCCAGCAGTGCGCAGGGGCGAAATCAGCCCCAGCATTTT.

The chain uses TRBV18 and TRBJ2-2, with 9 bases matching TRBD2. The CDR3 has 17 amino acids. The J segment lost 6 bases and the V segment lost 3 bases, leaving 11 bases of the junction unmatched. Per germline, CDR1 KGHSH and CDR2 LQKENI. The CDR3 DNA reads as TGTGCCAGCTCACCGGTTAGCGGGAGAACGAGGCCCGGGGAGCTGTTTTTT. The encoded protein is CASSPVSGRTRPGELFF.

The genes are TRBV28 and TRBJ1-2; maybe TRBD1 (5 bases). There are 12 residues in the CDR3. The V and J ends lost 5 bases and 7 bases respectively, with 11 bases between them. Germline assignment: CDR1 MDHEN and CDR2 SYDVKM. This CDR3 reads CASSQTQGGYTF. CDR3 bases: TGTGCCAGCAGTCAAACCCAGGGTGGCTACACCTTC.

J is TRBJ2-1 and V is TRBV9; D not resolved. With 0 bases removed from V and 3 bases from J, the gap between germline ends came to 10 bases. Looked up from germline, CDR1 is SGDLS and CDR2 is YYNGEE. The CDR3 is made up of 15 amino acids. This CDR3 is CASSVGSRGYNEQFF. The CDR3 DNA sequence: TGTGCCAGCAGCGTAGGGAGTCGAGGCTACAATGAGCAGTTCTTC.

The chain has TRBV10-3 and TRBJ1-3, with D possibly TRBD1 on 5 matching bases. Germline CDR1 is ENHRY and CDR2 is SYGVKD. The CDR3 is 20 amino acids. V shed 1 base and J shed 0 bases, with 22 bases lying between them. The chain's CDR3 is CAISEFPGRKDFPSGNTIYF. In DNA, the CDR3 is TGTGCCATCAGTGAGTTCCCGGGACGGAAAGACTTTCCCTCTGGAAACACCATATATTTT.